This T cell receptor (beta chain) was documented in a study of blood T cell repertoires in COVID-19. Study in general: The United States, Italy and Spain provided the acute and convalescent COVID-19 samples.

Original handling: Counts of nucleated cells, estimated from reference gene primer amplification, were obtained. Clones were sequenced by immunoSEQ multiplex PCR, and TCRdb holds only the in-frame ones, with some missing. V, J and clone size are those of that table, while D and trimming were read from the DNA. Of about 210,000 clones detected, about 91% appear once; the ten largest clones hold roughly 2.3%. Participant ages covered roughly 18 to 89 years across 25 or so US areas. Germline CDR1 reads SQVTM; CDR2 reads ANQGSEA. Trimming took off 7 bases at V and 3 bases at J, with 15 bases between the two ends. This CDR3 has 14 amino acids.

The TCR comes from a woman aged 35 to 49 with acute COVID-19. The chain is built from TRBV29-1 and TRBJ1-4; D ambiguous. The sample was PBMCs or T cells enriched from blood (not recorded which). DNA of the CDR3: TGCAGCGCCCGGAACGACATGGCTAATGAAAAACTGTTTTTT. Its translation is CSARNDMANEKLFF.